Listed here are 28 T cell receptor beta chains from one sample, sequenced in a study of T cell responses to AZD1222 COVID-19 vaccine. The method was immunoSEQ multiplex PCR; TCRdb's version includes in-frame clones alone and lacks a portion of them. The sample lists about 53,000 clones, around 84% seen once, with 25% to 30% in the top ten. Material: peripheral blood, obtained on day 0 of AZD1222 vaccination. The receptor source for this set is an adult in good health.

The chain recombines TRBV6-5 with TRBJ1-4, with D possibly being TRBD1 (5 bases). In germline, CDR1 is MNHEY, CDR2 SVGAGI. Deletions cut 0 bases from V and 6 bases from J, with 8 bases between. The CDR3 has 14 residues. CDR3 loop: CASSYSRDDEKLFF. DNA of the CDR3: TGTGCCAGCAGTTACTCCAGGGACGATGAAAAACTGTTTTTT.

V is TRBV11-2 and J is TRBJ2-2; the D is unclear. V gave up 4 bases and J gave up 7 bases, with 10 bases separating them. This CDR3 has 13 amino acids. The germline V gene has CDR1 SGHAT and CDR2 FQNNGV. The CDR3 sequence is CASSSSVDGELFF. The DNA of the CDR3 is TGTGCCAGCAGCTCCTCGGTGGACGGGGAGCTGTTTTTT.

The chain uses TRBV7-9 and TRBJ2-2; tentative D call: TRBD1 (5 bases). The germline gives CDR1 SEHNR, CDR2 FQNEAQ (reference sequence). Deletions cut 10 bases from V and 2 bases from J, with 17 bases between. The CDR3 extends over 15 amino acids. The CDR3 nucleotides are TGTGCCACTCCCCCCTCGCAGGGAAACACCGGGGAGCTGTTTTTT. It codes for CATPPSQGNTGELFF.

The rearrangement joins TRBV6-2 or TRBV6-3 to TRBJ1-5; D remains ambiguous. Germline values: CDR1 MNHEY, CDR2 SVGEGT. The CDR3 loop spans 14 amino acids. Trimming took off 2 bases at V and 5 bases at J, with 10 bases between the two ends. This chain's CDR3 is CASSYVNSYQPQHF. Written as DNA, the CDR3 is TGTGCCAGCAGTTACGTTAACAGCTATCAGCCCCAGCATTTT.

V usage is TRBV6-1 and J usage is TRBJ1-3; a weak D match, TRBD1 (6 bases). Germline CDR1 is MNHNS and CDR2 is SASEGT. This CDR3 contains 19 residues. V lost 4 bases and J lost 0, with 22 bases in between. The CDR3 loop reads CASSVHHPGRQDSGNTIYF. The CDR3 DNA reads TGTGCCAGCAGTGTTCACCATCCCGGGAGACAGGACTCTGGAAACACCATATATTTT.

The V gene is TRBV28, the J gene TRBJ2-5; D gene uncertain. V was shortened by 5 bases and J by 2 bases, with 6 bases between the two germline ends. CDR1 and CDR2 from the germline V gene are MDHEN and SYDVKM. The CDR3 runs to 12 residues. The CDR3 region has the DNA TGTGCCAGCAGTACCCCGCAAGAGACCCAGTACTTC. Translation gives CASSTPQETQYF.

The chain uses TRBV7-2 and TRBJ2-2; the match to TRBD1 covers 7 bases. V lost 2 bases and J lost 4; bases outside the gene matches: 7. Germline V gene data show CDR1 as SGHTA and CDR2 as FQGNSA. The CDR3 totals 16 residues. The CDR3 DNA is TGTGCCAGCAGCTTAAAGCGGACAGGCCCCACCGGGGAGCTGTTTTTT. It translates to CASSLKRTGPTGELFF.

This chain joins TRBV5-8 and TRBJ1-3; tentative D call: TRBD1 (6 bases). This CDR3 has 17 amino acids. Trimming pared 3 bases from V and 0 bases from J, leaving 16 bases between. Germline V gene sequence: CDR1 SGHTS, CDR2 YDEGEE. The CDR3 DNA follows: TGTGCCAGCAGCTACGGACAGATTACAATCTCTGGAAACACCATATATTTT. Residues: CASSYGQITISGNTIYF.

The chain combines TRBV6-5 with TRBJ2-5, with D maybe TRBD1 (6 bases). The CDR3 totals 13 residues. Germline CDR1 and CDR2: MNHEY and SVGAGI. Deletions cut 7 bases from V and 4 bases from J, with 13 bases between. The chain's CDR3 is CASTQAGVETQYF. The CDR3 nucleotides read TGTGCCAGCACACAAGCAGGGGTAGAGACCCAGTACTTC.

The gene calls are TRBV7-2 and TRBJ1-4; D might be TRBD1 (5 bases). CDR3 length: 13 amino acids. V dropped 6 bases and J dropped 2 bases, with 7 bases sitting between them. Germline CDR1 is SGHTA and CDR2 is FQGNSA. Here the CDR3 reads CASREGTNEKLFF. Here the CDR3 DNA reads TGTGCCAGCAGGGAGGGGACTAATGAAAAACTGTTTTTT.

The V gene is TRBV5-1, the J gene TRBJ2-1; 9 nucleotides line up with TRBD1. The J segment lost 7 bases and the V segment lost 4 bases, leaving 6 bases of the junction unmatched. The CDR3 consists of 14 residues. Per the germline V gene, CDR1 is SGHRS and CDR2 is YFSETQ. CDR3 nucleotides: TGCGCCAGCAGCGCGGGACAGGGTGTAAATGAGCAGTTCTTC. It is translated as CASSAGQGVNEQFF.

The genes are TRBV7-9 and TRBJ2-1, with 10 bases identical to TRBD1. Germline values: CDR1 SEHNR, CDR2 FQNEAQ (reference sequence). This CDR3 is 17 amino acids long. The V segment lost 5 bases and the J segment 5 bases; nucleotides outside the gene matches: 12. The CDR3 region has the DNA TGTGCCAGCAGCCCGTGGGGGGGACAGGGGCCGAACAATGAGCAGTTCTTC. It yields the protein CASSPWGGQGPNNEQFF. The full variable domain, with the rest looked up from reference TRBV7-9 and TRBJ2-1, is DTGVSQNPRHKITKRGQNVTFRCDPISEHNRLYWYRQTLGQGPEFLTYFQNEAQLEKSRLLSDRFSAERPKGSFSTLEIQRTEQGDSAMYLCASSPWGGQGPNNEQFFGPGTRLTVL.

CDR3 amino acids: CAGRSEGSGYGYTF. CDR3 coding DNA: TGTGCCGGTCGAAGCGAGGGAAGTGGCTATGGCTACACCTTC. The rearrangement uses TRBV19 and TRBJ1-2; D not resolved. The CDR3 has 14 amino acids. V lost 11 bases and J lost 4, with 20 bases in between. The V gene's germline CDR1 is LNHDA and CDR2 SQIVND (reference sequence).

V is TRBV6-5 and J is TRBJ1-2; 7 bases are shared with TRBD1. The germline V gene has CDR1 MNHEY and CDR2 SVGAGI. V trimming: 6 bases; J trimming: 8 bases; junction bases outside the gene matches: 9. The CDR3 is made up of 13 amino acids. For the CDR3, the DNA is TGTGCCAGCAGAGTCGGACAGGATTGGGGCTACACCTTC. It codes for CASRVGQDWGYTF.

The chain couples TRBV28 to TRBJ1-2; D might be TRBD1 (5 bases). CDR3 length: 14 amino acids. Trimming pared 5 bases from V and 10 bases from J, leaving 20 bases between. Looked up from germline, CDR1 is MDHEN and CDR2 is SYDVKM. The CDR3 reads CASSVAPGLGAYTF. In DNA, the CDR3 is TGTGCCAGCAGTGTCGCTCCGGGTCTAGGGGCCTACACCTTC.

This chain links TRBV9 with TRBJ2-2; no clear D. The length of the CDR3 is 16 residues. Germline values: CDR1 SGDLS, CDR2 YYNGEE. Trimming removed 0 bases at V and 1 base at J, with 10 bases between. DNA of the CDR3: TGTGCCAGCAGCGTAGTGGTGGGCCAGAACACCGGGGAGCTGTTTTTT. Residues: CASSVVVGQNTGELFF. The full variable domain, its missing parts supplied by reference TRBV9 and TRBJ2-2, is DSGVTQTPKHLITATGQRVTLRCSPRSGDLSVYWYQQSLDQGLQFLIQYYNGEERAKGNILERFSAQQFPDLHSELNLSSLELGDSALYFCASSVVVGQNTGELFFGEGSRLTVL.

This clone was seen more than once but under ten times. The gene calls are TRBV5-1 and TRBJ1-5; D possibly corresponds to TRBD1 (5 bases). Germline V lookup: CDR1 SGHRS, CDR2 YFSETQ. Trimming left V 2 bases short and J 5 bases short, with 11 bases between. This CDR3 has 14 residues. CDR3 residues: CASSFVAGDQPQHF. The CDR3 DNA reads TGCGCCAGCAGCTTTGTTGCGGGGGATCAGCCCCAGCATTTT.

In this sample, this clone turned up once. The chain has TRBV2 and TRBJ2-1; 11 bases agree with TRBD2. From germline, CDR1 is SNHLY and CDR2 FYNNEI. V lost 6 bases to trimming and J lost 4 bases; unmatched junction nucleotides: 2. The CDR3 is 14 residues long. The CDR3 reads CASRRTSGYNEQFF. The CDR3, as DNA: TGTGCCAGCAGAAGGACTAGCGGGTACAATGAGCAGTTCTTC. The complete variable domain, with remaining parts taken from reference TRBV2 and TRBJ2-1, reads EPEVTQTPSHQVTQMGQEVILRCVPISNHLYFYWYRQILGQKVEFLVSFYNNEISEKSEIFDDQFSVERPDGSNFTLKIRSTKLEDSAMYFCASRRTSGYNEQFFGPGTRLTVL.

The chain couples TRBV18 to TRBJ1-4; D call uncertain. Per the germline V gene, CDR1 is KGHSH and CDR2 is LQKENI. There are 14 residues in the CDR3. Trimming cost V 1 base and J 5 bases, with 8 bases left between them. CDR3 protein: CASSPQSRNEKLFF. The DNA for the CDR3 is TGTGCCAGCTCACCACAGTCGCGAAATGAAAAACTGTTTTTT.

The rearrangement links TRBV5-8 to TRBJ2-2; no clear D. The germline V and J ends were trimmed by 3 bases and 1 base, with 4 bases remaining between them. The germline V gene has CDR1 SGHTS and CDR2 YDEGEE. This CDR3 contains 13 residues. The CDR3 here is CASSSGNTGELFF. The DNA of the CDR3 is TGTGCCAGCAGCTCAGGGAACACCGGGGAGCTGTTTTTT.

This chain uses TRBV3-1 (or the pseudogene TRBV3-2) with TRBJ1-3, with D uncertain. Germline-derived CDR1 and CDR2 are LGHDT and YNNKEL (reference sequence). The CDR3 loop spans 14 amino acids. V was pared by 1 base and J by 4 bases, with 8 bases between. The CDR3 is CASSQGALGNTIYF. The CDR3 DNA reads TGTGCCAGCAGCCAAGGGGCCCTGGGAAACACCATATATTTT.

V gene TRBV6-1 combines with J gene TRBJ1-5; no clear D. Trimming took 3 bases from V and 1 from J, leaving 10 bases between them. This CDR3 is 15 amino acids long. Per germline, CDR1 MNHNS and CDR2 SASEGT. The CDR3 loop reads CASSDFDGSNQPQHF. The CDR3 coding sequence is TGTGCCAGCAGTGATTTCGACGGGAGCAATCAGCCCCAGCATTTT.

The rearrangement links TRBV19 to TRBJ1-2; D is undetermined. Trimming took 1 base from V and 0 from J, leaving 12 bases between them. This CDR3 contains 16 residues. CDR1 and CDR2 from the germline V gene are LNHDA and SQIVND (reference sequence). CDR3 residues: CASSIGAYTTNYGYTF. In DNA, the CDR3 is TGTGCCAGTAGTATAGGGGCATATACTACTAACTATGGCTACACCTTC.

The CDR3 region is CASSLQELNYGYTF. In nucleotides, the CDR3 is TGTGCCAGCAGCTTACAGGAACTTAACTATGGCTACACCTTC. V gene TRBV7-2 combines with J gene TRBJ1-2; D uncertain. V gave up 2 bases and J gave up 1 base, with 8 bases separating them. The germline gives CDR1 SGHTA, CDR2 FQGNSA. The CDR3 length is 14 residues.

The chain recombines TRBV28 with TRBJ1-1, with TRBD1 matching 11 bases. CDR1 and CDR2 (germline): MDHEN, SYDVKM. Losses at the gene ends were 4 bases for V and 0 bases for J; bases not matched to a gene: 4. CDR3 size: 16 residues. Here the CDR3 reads CASSSGQGAMNTEAFF. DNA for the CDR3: TGTGCCAGCAGTTCCGGACAGGGGGCTATGAACACTGAAGCTTTCTTT.

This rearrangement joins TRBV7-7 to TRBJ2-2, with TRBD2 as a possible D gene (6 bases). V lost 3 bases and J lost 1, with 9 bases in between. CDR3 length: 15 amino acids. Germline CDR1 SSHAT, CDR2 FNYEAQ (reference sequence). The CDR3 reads CASSLGGLNTGELFF. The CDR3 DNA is TGTGCCAGCAGCTTGGGGGGATTGAACACCGGGGAGCTGTTTTTT.

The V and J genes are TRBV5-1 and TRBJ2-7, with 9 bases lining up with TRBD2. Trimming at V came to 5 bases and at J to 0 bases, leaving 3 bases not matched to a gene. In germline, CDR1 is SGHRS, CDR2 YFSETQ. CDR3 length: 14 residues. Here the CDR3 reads CASRQREDSYEQYF. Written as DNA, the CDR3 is TGCGCCAGCAGACAGCGGGAGGACTCCTACGAGCAGTACTTC.

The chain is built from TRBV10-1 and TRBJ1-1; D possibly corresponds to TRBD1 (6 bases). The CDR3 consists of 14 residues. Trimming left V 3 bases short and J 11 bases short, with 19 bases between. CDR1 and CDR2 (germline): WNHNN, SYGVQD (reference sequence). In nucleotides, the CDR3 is TGCGCCAGCAGTGACCCTGGGGACACCTCGCGGGCTTTCTTT. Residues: CASSDPGDTSRAFF.